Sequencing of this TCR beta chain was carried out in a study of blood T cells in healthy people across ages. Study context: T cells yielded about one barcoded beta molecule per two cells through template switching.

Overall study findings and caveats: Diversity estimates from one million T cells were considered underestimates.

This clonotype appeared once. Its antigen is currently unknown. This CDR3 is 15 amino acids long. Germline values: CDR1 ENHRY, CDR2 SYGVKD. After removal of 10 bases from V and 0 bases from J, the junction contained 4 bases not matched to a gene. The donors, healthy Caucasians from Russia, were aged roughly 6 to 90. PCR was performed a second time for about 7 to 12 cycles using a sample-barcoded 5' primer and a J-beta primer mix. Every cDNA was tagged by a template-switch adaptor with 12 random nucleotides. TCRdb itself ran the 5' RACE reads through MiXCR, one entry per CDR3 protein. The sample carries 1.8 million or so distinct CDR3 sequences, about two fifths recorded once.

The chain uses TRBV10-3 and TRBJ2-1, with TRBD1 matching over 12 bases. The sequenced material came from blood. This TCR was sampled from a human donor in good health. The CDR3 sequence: CATLGQGASYNEQFF. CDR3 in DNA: TGTGCCACCCTGGGACAGGGGGCCTCCTACAATGAGCAGTTCTTC.